A single T cell receptor beta chain is shown here with its context. The data originate from a study of blood T cell repertoires in COVID-19. About the study: COVID-19 samples, acute and convalescent, were from the United States, Italy and Spain.

Repertoires were generated with immunoSEQ multiplex PCR, while TCRdb's copy carries only in-frame clones and drops some. The sample shows over 250,000 clones, just under 90% of them seen only once. Living in about two dozen US areas, the participants were between roughly 18 and 90 years of age. With 9 bases removed from V and 2 bases from J, the gap between germline ends came to 12 bases. This CDR3 spans 13 amino acids. Germline V lookup: CDR1 KGHDR, CDR2 SFDVKD. The chain combines TRBV24-1 with TRBJ2-5; D not resolved. The sequence was collected from a woman aged 55 to 70 who had recovered from COVID-19. The source material was PBMCs or T cells enriched from blood (not recorded which). This CDR3 reads CATGLGGQETQYF. Here the CDR3 DNA reads TGTGCCACCGGCCTCGGCGGACAAGAGACCCAGTACTTC.